There are many counts of the clone carrying this TCR beta chain. Its antigen remains unknown. These data are taken from a study of T-cell reconstitution after alpha-beta-depleted transplantation in children. V gave up 6 bases and J gave up 1 base, with 12 bases separating them. The CDR3 consists of 14 residues. Preparation of the TCRbeta library involved a method that used unique molecular identifiers. One entry per CDR3 protein, called by TCRdb with MiXCR from the PCR reads. Here the sample spans about 260,000 distinct CDR3 sequences, roughly 8.2% being singletons. Regarding the study as a whole: It was reported that alpha-beta T cells came from several hundred expanded graft clones (about two months after transplant). When one year had passed after transplant, most T-cell counts and diversity came from newly produced T cells.

The TCR sequence derives from a male patient younger than 18 who had a stem cell transplant for acute lymphoblastic leukemia, so the T cells may come from the graft donor. Source: PBMCs, mostly from graft donor cells, taken 180 days after TCRalphabeta/CD19-depleted stem cell transplant. The V gene is TRBV12-3 or TRBV12-4, the J gene TRBJ1-2; D not certain. CDR3 in DNA: TGTGCCAGCAGCCCTAAGGGCGGTAACTATGGCTACACCTTC. This sequence encodes CASSPKGGNYGYTF.